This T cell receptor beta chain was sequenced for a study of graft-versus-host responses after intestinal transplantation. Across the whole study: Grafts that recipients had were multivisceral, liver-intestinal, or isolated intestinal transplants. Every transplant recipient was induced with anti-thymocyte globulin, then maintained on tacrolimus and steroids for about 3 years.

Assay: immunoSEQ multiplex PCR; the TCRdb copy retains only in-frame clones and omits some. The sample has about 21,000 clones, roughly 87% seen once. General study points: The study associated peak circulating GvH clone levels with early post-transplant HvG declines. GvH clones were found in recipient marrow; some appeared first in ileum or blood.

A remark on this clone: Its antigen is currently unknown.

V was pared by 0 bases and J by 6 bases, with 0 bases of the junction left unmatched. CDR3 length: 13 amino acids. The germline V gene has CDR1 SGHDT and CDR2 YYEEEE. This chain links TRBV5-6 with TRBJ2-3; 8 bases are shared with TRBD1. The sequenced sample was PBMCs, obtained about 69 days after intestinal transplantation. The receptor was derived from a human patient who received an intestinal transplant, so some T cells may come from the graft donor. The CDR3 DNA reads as TGTGCCAGCAGCTTGGGGACAGGGGATACGCAGTATTTT. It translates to CASSLGTGDTQYF.